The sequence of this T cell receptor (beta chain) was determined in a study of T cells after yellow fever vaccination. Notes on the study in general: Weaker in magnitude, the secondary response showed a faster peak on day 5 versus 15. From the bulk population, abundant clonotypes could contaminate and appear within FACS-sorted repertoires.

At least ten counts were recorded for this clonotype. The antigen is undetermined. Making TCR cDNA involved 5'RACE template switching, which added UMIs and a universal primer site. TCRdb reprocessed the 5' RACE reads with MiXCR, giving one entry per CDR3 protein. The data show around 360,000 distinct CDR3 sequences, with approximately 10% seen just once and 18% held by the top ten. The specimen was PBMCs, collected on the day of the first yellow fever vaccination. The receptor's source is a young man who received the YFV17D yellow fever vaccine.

The CDR3 DNA reads as TGTGCCAGCAGCCAAGGGACGTTCACCGGGGAGCTGTTTTTT. Amino acid sequence: CASSQGTFTGELFF. The chain joins TRBV4-2 to TRBJ2-2; D is undetermined. The CDR3 covers 14 residues. V was cut by 1 base and J by 4 bases, with 7 bases left in between. From germline, CDR1 is LGHNA and CDR2 YNFKEQ.